This note documents a single TCR beta chain sequence. This sample was taken from a study of OX40 agonist ivuxolimab in advanced cancers. Germline values: CDR1 MNHEY, CDR2 SVGAGI. The V gene end was trimmed by 0 bases and the J gene end by 3 bases; junction bases not matched to a gene: 7. This CDR3 spans 16 amino acids. Profiled with immunoSEQ multiplex PCR; TCRdb holds only in-frame clones, not every one. This table holds 50,000 or so clones, 75% to 85% found once. V usage is TRBV6-5 and J usage is TRBJ2-7; 8 nucleotides match TRBD1. The sample was CD4+ or CD8+ T cells sorted from blood, taken in a trial of the OX40 agonist ivuxolimab. This clonotype was obtained from an adult with an advanced solid tumor such as melanoma, head and neck, liver or kidney cancer. CDR3 coding DNA: TGTGCCAGCAGTTACTCCCCGGGACAGGTTCACTACGAGCAGTACTTC. Translating it yields CASSYSPGQVHYEQYF.